Shown below are 12 T cell receptor beta chains from a single sample sequenced in a study of T cell responses to AZD1222 COVID-19 vaccine. TCRdb's copy holds only in-frame clones and misses some; the assay was immunoSEQ multiplex PCR. The sample yields around 89,000 clones, roughly 90% seen once. The sequenced sample was peripheral blood, obtained 28 days after the second AZD1222 dose. The source of these receptors is an adult who received the AZD1222 COVID-19 vaccine.

This clone was seen a single time. The gene calls are TRBV5-4 and TRBJ2-1, with TRBD1 identical over 10 bases. The CDR3 contains 15 residues. V gave up 2 bases and J gave up 4 bases; unmatched junction bases: 3. Germline loops: CDR1 SGHNT, CDR2 YYREEE (reference sequence). CDR3 sequence: CASSLVGQGYNEQFF. The CDR3 DNA reads TGTGCCAGCAGCTTAGTGGGACAGGGGTACAATGAGCAGTTCTTC.

The genes are TRBV7-9 and TRBJ1-5; D unresolved. Germline V gene sequence: CDR1 SEHNR, CDR2 FQNEAQ (reference sequence). The ends were cut back, 5 bases at V and 5 bases at J, with 22 bases in the middle. CDR3 length: 17 residues. CDR3 in amino acids: CASSLDPGGVLDQPQHF. CDR3 DNA sequence: TGTGCCAGCAGCCTGGACCCCGGTGGGGTCTTGGATCAGCCCCAGCATTTT.

V and J are TRBV25-1 and TRBJ1-1; maybe TRBD1 (5 bases). The CDR3 contains 14 residues. Germline CDR1 reads MGHDK; CDR2 reads SYGVNS. With 5 bases removed from V and 0 bases from J, the gap between germline ends came to 10 bases. The DNA of the CDR3 is TGTGCCAGCAGTATCGGGGGGGTGAACACTGAAGCTTTCTTT. Encoded protein: CASSIGGVNTEAFF. Looking up the rest from reference TRBV25-1 and TRBJ1-1 gives the full variable domain: EADIYQTPRYLVIGTGKKITLECSQTMGHDKMYWYQQDPGMELHLIHYSYGVNSTEKGDLSSESTVSRIRTEHFPLTLESARPSHTSQYLCASSIGGVNTEAFFGQGTRLTVV.

The chain couples TRBV7-6 to TRBJ1-6; D uncertain. Germline lookup yields CDR1 SGHVS and CDR2 FNYEAQ. V was shortened by 4 bases and J by 6 bases, with 7 bases between the two germline ends. The CDR3 has 13 residues. The DNA for the CDR3 is TGTGCCAGCAGCTCAAGGGTTAATTCACCCCTCCACTTT. It yields the protein CASSSRVNSPLHF. Complete variable domain (other parts from reference TRBV7-6 and TRBJ1-6): GAGVSQSPRYKVTKRGQDVALRCDPISGHVSLYWYRQALGQGPEFLTYFNYEAQQDKSGLPNDRFSAERPEGSISTLTIQRTEQRDSAMYRCASSSRVNSPLHFGNGTRLTVT.

DNA for the CDR3: TGTGCCAGCACCCCGGCGGGTGGTGAAAAACTGTTTTTT. This encodes CASTPAGGEKLFF. The chain is built from TRBV7-9 and TRBJ1-4; no definite D call. V lost 7 bases and J lost 7, with 13 bases in between. This CDR3 has 13 residues. Germline-derived CDR1 and CDR2 are SEHNR and FQNEAQ (reference sequence).

DNA of the CDR3: TGCGCCAGCAGCCAAGGGAGGGGGGGCTACGAGCAGTACTTC. The encoded protein is CASSQGRGGYEQYF. The rearrangement links TRBV4-1 to TRBJ2-7, with D perhaps TRBD2 (7 bases). Deletions cut 1 base from V and 3 bases from J, with 10 bases between. Germline V gene lookup returns CDR1 MGHRA and CDR2 YSYEKL. This CDR3 is built from 14 residues.

The chain combines TRBV5-1 with TRBJ2-7; 12 nucleotides agree with TRBD1. V shed 4 bases, J shed 3 bases, and the junction held 11 bases outside the gene matches. Looked up from germline, CDR1 is SGHRS and CDR2 is YFSETQ. The CDR3 is made up of 17 amino acids. The CDR3 DNA is TGCGCCAGCAGCATACCCGGGACAGGGGGCCCCTACTACGAGCAGTACTTC. Protein: CASSIPGTGGPYYEQYF.

V usage is TRBV21-1 and J usage is TRBJ1-4; the table's TRBD1 call for D was not verified on the DNA. TRBV21-1 constitutes a pseudogene. The CDR3 has 14 residues. CDR3 sequence: CASRKTGLSEKLFF. The DNA of the CDR3 is TGTGCCAGCAGGAAAACAGGCCTGAGTGAAAAACTGTTTTTT.

J is TRBJ1-1 and V is TRBV2; D possibly corresponds to TRBD1 (6 bases). V was clipped by 3 bases and J by 4 bases, with 12 bases between them. The CDR3 covers 14 residues. CDR1 and CDR2 (germline): SNHLY, FYNNEI. CDR3 residues: CASSDLVRGTEAFF. The CDR3 region has the DNA TGTGCCAGCAGTGATTTGGTCAGGGGCACTGAAGCTTTCTTT.

The chain joins TRBV6-5 to TRBJ1-2, with 8 positions matching TRBD1. With V trimmed by 0 bases and J by 7 bases, 7 bases remained unmatched. CDR3 size: 15 residues. The germline V gene has CDR1 MNHEY and CDR2 SVGAGI. In DNA, the CDR3 is TGTGCCAGCAGTTACTCGACCAGGGGGCAACGTGGCTACACCTTC. Translated: CASSYSTRGQRGYTF.

This clone came up once. The V call is TRBV7-9, the J call TRBJ2-1; D remains ambiguous. The CDR3 spans 13 residues. Between the trimmed V and J ends, which lost 6 bases and 4 bases, there was a span of 10 bases. From germline, CDR1 is SEHNR and CDR2 FQNEAQ (reference sequence). DNA of the CDR3: TGTGCCAGCAGACCGAGCCTGTACAATGAGCAGTTCTTC. Translating gives CASRPSLYNEQFF.

The chain has TRBV9 and TRBJ1-4; 8 bases map to TRBD1. The V gene end was trimmed by 1 base and the J gene end by 7 bases; junction bases not matched to a gene: 3. The CDR3 is made up of 14 amino acids. Per germline, CDR1 SGDLS and CDR2 YYNGEE. The CDR3 sequence is CASSVRTGPEKLFF. CDR3 nucleotides: TGTGCCAGCAGCGTAAGGACAGGGCCTGAAAAACTGTTTTTT.